This T cell receptor (beta chain) was recorded in a study of blood T cell repertoires in COVID-19. Study details: The origin of the acute and convalescent COVID-19 samples was the United States, Italy and Spain. PBMCs, B-cell-depleted T cells, or T cells provided the cDNA or gDNA that made up the material.

Recruitment covered about two dozen US areas and drew participants whose ages spanned roughly 18 to 89 years. Source study methods: Amplified reference gene primers provided the basis for estimating nucleated cell counts. The table came from immunoSEQ multiplex PCR; TCRdb's copy has only in-frame clones and leaves some out. The DNA was the basis for D and trimming; V, J and clone size are from that table. Of 200,000 to 250,000 clones listed, 86% are singletons. CDR3 length equals 12 residues. Per germline, CDR1 SQVTM and CDR2 ANQGSEA. Trimming left V 4 bases short and J 3 bases short, with 10 bases between.

J is TRBJ2-7 and V is TRBV29-1; perhaps TRBD1 as D (5 bases). The clonotype was recovered from a woman aged 40 to 49 with acute COVID-19. The sequencing sample was made of PBMCs or T cells enriched from blood (not recorded which). The CDR3 protein is CSVGEQGYEQYF. CDR3 DNA: TGCAGCGTTGGAGAGCAGGGCTACGAGCAGTACTTC.